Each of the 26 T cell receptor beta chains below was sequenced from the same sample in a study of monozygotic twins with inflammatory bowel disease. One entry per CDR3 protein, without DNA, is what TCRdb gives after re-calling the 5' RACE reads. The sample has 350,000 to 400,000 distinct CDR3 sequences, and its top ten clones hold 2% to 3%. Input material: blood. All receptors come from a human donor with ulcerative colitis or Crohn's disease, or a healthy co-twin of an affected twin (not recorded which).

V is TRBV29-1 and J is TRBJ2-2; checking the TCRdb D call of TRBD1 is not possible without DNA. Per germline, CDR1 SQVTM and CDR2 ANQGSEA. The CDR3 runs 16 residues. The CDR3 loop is CSVALYRGTNTGELFF.

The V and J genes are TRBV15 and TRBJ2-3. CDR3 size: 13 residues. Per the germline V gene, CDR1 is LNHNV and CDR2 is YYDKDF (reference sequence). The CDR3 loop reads CATSRAYLDTQYF.

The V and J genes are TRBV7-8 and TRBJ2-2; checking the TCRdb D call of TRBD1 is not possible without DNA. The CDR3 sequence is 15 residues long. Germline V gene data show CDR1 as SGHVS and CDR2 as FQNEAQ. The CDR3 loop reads CASSAATGGTGELFF.

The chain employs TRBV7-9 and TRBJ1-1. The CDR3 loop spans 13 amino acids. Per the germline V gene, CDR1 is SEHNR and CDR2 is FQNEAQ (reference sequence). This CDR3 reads CASSLDVGTQAFF.

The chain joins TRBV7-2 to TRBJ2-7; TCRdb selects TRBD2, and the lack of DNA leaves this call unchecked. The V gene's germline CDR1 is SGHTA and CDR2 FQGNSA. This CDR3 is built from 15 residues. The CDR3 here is CASSYKGLAGYEQYF.

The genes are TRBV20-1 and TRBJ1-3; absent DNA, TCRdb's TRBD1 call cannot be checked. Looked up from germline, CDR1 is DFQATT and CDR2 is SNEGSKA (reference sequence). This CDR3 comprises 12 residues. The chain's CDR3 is CSAGTSGNTIYF.

This CDR3 reads CASSGTSGTDTQYF. V is TRBV12-3 or TRBV12-4 and J is TRBJ2-3; TCRdb returns TRBD2, unconfirmable since there is no DNA. The CDR3 totals 14 residues.

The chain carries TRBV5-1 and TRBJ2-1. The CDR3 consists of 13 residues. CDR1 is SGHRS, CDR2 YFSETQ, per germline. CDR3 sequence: CASSLESGNEQFF.

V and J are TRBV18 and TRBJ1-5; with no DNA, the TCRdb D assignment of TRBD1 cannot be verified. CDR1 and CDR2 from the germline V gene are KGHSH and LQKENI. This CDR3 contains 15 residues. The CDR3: CASSYRGPGDQPQHF.

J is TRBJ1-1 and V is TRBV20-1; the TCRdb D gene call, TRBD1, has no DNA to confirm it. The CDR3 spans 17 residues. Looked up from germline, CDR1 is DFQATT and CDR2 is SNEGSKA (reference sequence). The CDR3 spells CSARVRTGGAVGTEAFF.

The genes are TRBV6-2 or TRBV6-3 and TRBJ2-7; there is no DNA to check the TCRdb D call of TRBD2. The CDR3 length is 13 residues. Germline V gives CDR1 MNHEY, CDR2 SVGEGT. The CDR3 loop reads CASAQLARYEQYF.

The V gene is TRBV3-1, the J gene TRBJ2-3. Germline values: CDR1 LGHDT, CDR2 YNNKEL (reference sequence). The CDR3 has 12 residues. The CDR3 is CASSQGADTQYF.

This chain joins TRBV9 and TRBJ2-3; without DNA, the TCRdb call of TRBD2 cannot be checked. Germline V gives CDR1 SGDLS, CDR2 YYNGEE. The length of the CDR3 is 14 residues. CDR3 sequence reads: CASSGRHTSGTQYF.

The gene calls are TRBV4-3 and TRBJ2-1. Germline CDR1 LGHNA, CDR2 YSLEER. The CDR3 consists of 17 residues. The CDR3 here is CASSQDRNIRPYNEQFF.

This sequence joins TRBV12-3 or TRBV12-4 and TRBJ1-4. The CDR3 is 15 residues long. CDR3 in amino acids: CASTTRRTTNEKLFF.

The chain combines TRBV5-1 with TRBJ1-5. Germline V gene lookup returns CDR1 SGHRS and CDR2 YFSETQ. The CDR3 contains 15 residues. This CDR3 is CASSLGELGNQPQHF.

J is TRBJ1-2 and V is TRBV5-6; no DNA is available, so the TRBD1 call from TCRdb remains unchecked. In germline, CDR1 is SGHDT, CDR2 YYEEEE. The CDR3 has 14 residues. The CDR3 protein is CASSLAGTKDGYTF.

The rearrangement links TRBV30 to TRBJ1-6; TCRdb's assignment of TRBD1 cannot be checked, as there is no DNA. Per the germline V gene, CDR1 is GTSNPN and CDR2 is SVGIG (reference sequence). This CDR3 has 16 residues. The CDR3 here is CAWSGLGLGGGSPLHF.

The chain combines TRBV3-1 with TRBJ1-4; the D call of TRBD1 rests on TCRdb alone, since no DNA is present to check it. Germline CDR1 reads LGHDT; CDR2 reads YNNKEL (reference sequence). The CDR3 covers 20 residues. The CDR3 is CASSQAVYRDRAATNEKLFF.

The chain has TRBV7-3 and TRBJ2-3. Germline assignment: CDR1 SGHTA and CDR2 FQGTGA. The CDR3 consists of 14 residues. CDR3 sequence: CASSLTGKVDTQYF.

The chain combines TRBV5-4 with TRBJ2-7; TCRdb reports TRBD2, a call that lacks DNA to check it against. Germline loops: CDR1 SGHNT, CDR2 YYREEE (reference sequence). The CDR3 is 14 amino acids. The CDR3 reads CASSLGTRDYEQYF.

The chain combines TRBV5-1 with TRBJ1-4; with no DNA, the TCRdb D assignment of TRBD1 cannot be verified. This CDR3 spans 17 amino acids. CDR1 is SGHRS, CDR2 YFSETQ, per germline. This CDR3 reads CASSLGPGGATNEKLFF.

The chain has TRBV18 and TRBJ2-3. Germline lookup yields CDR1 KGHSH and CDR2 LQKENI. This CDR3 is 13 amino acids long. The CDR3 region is CASSPTFADTQYF.

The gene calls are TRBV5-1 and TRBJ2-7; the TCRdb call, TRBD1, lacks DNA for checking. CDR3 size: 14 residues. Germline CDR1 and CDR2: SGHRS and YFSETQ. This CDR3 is CASSPGQRFGEQYF.

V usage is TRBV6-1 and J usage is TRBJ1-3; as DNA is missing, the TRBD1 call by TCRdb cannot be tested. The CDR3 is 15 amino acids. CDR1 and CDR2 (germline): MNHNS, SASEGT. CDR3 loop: CASSRTGGSGNTIYF.

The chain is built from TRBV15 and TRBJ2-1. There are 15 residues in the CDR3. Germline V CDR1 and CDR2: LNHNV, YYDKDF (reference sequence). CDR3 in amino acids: CATSRESPSYNEQFF.